This T cell receptor (beta chain) is from a study of regulatory T cells in long-lasting Graves disease. About the research overall: Graves' patients with a new diagnosis had received antithyroid drugs under 3 months.

Germline V CDR1 and CDR2: SEHNR, FQNEAQ (reference sequence). CDR3 length equals 16 residues. Trimming cost V 5 bases and J 5 bases; bases outside gene matches: 14. Time point given: newly diagnosed GD, antithyroid drugs for less than 3 months. Isolated PBMC RNA provided the starting material for the TCR library. This clonotype was picked up one time. Possible read error: a much larger clone is one base away. According to the study, TCR beta libraries were built with iRepertoire HTBI primers and CDR3-region Arm-PCR. TCRdb independently ran MiXCR on the multiplex PCR reads; one entry per CDR3 protein. The data hold 350,000 to 400,000 distinct CDR3 sequences, with about 17% observed a single time. The sample was also linked to a second study, of T cells in Graves' hyperthyroidism and ophthalmopathy.

The sequencing used peripheral blood mononuclear cells (PBMCs), collected at new diagnosis, from a patient treated with antithyroid drugs. This TCR derives from a young woman with Graves disease. The chain couples TRBV7-9 to TRBJ2-7, with 8 bases lining up with TRBD1. The CDR3 coding sequence is TGTGCCAGCAGCACATCCACCGGGACAGGTTTCGACGAGCAGTACTTC. Amino acids: CASSTSTGTGFDEQYF.